This is a list of T cell receptor beta chains from one sample in a study of blood T cell repertoires in COVID-19. Generated by immunoSEQ multiplex PCR, the TCRdb table keeps only in-frame clones and is missing some. The sample holds 150,000 to 200,000 clones; roughly 90% are singletons and the top ten take about 2%. Sequencing was performed on peripheral blood. All receptors derive from a young man with acute or convalescent COVID-19. The CDR3 runs from the conserved cysteine through the conserved F or W. A D gene is named only where the DNA matches it firmly. Rows may omit the clone size; those that give it use once, few, many or a size class.

cdr3_aa cdr3_nt d_call j_call clone_size v_call
CASSLNTGNTEAFF TGCGCCAGCAGCTTGAATACAGGGAACACTGAAGCTTTCTTT - TRBJ1-1 - TRBV5-1
CASSPGTGRDEQFF TGTGCCAGCTCACCAGGGACAGGGAGAGATGAGCAGTTCTTC TRBD1 TRBJ2-1 - TRBV18
CASSLFGTNTGELFF TGTGCCAGCAGCTTGTTCGGGACAAACACCGGGGAGCTGTTTTTT - TRBJ2-2 - TRBV5-8
CASSLTGTTLYNEQFF TGTGCCAGCTCACTTACCGGGACTACCCTATACAATGAGCAGTTCTTC TRBD2 TRBJ2-1 - TRBV18
CASRADRGRSETQYF TGTGCCAGCAGGGCAGACAGGGGGCGATCGGAGACCCAGTACTTC TRBD1 TRBJ2-5 - TRBV2
CASSLTMPRNTEAFF TGTGCCAGTAGTTTGACAATGCCCAGGAACACTGAAGCTTTCTTT - TRBJ1-1 - TRBV19
CSVENGVGAYEQYF TGCAGCGTTGAAAATGGGGTAGGGGCCTACGAGCAGTACTTC - TRBJ2-7 - TRBV29-1
CASSPDRGLVQPQHF TGTGCCAGCAGCCCCGACAGGGGGCTAGTACAGCCCCAGCATTTT TRBD1 TRBJ1-5 once TRBV7-2
CASRLTAYSNQPQHF TGTGCCAGCAGGTTGACAGCTTATAGCAATCAGCCCCAGCATTTT - TRBJ1-5 - TRBV6-5
CASSRQAGGLSEQFF TGTGCCAGCAGCCGTCAAGCGGGGGGGCTAAGTGAGCAGTTCTTC TRBD2 TRBJ2-1 - TRBV5-4
CASSIEGGNTEAFF TGTGCCAGTAGTATAGAGGGAGGGAACACTGAAGCTTTCTTT - TRBJ1-1 - TRBV19
CASSLANGRNNEKLFF TGTGCCAGCAGCTTAGCGAATGGCAGAAATAATGAAAAACTGTTTTTT - TRBJ1-4 - TRBV7-9
CASSVTGSYNEQFF TGTGCCAGCAGTGTAACCGGCTCCTACAATGAGCAGTTCTTC - TRBJ2-1 - TRBV2
CASSLGGASGRLTDTQYF TGTGCCAGCAGCTTAGGAGGGGCTAGCGGGAGGCTCACAGATACGCAGTATTTT TRBD2 TRBJ2-3 once TRBV7-6
CASSLSVRERGRYNEQFF TGTGCCAGCAGTTTATCGGTTCGAGAGCGGGGGCGGTACAATGAGCAGTTCTTC TRBD2 TRBJ2-1 - TRBV27
CASSLEENTEAFF TGTGCCAGCTCACTCGAGGAAAACACTGAAGCTTTCTTT - TRBJ1-1 - TRBV18
CASRGLYNEQFF TGTGCCAGCAGGGGACTTTACAATGAGCAGTTCTTC - TRBJ2-1 once TRBV6-5
CASSQDLGLFNTEAFF TGCGCCAGCAGCCAAGATTTGGGGCTCTTTAACACTGAAGCTTTCTTT - TRBJ1-1 - TRBV4-1